What follows are 29 T cell receptor beta chains derived from one specimen sequenced in a study of tumor and adjacent non-tumor tissue in lung cancer. The library came from three nested PCR rounds adapted from ARM-PCR protocols. A single record per CDR3 protein comes from TCRdb applying MiXCR to the multiplex PCR reads. The top ten hold 15% to 20% of the sample, which has roughly 150,000 distinct CDR3 sequences, about 71% seen once. This sample's RNA came from whole unsorted tissue. Source material: lung tumor tissue. The receptors come from a man aged 60 to 69 with small cell lung cancer.

This clonotype was observed at least ten times. Here the CDR3 DNA reads TGCGCCAGCAGCCCACAGGGAGAGACTGGAAACACCATATATTTT. Protein: CASSPQGETGNTIYF. The chain has TRBV4-1 and TRBJ1-3; a weak D match, TRBD1 (6 bases). The CDR3 has 15 residues. Germline-derived CDR1 and CDR2 are MGHRA and YSYEKL. V was pared by 4 bases and J by 2 bases, with 12 bases between.

V and J are TRBV6-6 and TRBJ2-5; the match to TRBD2 covers 7 bases. This CDR3 has 14 amino acids. V gave up 0 bases and J gave up 5 bases; unmatched junction bases: 3. Looked up from germline, CDR1 is MNHNY and CDR2 is SVGAGI (reference sequence). For the CDR3, the DNA is TGTGCCAGCAGTTACTCTGGGGGGGAGGAGACCCAGTACTTC. Protein sequence: CASSYSGGEETQYF.

This clonotype was picked up a small number of times. V gene TRBV12-3 or TRBV12-4 combines with J gene TRBJ2-2; 9 positions agree with TRBD2. The CDR3 covers 16 residues. The CDR3 DNA reads as TGTGCGGGAGATGTTATAGCGGGAGAATGGACCGGGGAGCTGTTTTTT. Its protein product is CAGDVIAGEWTGELFF.

Comments on this clonotype: This sequence may be a read error, since a much larger clone differs from it by one base. This chain connects TRBV10-1 to TRBJ1-5; D unclear. The CDR3 runs to 17 residues. The germline V and J ends were trimmed by 2 bases and 0 bases, with 14 bases remaining between them. Germline V gives CDR1 WNHNN, CDR2 SYGVQD (reference sequence). The CDR3 loop reads CASSERRRPYSNQPQHF. CDR3 in DNA: TGCGCCAGCAGTGAGAGGAGGCGACCCTATAGCAATCAGCCCCAGCATTTT.

This clonotype was seen once. This may be a read error, as it is one base from a much larger clone. The chain combines TRBV6-5 with TRBJ2-5, with 9 bases matching TRBD2. This CDR3 contains 18 residues. Germline CDR1 MNHEY, CDR2 SVGAGI. CDR3: CGSSLPPTSGGSMETQYF. The CDR3, as DNA: TGTGGCAGCAGCCTCCCACCGACTAGCGGAGGGTCCATGGAGACCCAGTACTTC.

This rearrangement joins TRBV6-1 to TRBJ2-7; possible D gene TRBD2, 6 bases. This CDR3 is 17 amino acids long. Trimming left V 0 bases short and J 1 base short, with 16 bases between. Germline CDR1 and CDR2: MNHNS and SASEGT. CDR3: CASSEALVGGRSYEQYV. DNA for the CDR3: TGTGCCAGCAGTGAAGCGCTGGTGGGAGGACGGTCCTACGAGCAGTACGTC.

For this clonotype: One junction end disagrees with the germline gene, perhaps due to a read error. The chain uses TRBV12-3 or TRBV12-4 and TRBJ2-1; 9 nucleotides agree with TRBD1. The CDR3 covers 14 residues. CDR3: CASSSRQGENGQFF. The CDR3 nucleotides are TGTGCCAGCAGTTCCAGACAGGGGGAAAATGGGCAGTTCTTC.

This clonotype was counted a few times. An end of the junction does not agree with germline; a read error may underlie this. V and J are TRBV11-3 and TRBJ2-7, with 10 bases identical to TRBD2. The CDR3 has 15 residues. Germline CDR1 SGHNT, CDR2 YENEEA. Written as DNA, the CDR3 is TGTGCTAGCAGCTTAGGCAGACTAGCGGGCTACGAGCAGTACTTC. Amino acids: CASSLGRLAGYEQYF.

This clonotype was detected only once. One junction end disagrees with the germline gene, perhaps due to a read error. The V and J genes are TRBV5-4 and TRBJ2-4; 7 bases agree with TRBD1. The CDR3 consists of 15 residues. Germline loops: CDR1 SGHNT, CDR2 YYREEE (reference sequence). The CDR3 protein is CASSEGQLAENIQYF. The CDR3 coding sequence is TGTGCCAGCAGCGAGGGACAGCTAGCCGAAAACATCCAGTACTTC.

As for this clonotype: The junction does not match germline at one end; this may be a read error. The chain uses TRBV7-8 and TRBJ2-5, with D tentatively TRBD1 (5 bases). CDR1 is SGHVS and CDR2 is FQNEAQ in the germline V gene. This CDR3 region has 14 residues. Here the CDR3 reads CASSLDNNHETQYF. Written as DNA, the CDR3 is TGTGCCAGCAGCTTGGACAACAACCATGAGACCCAGTACTTC.

Comment on this clonotype: A read error is possible here, since a much larger clone lies one base away. The chain uses TRBV7-8 and TRBJ2-3; TRBD2 aligns across 8 bases. Germline V gene data show CDR1 as SGHVS and CDR2 as FQNEAQ. The CDR3 is 16 amino acids. Here the CDR3 reads CASSFGASGSADMQYF. The CDR3 DNA sequence: TGTGCCAGCAGCTTTGGGGCCAGCGGGAGCGCAGATATGCAGTATTTT.

Regarding this clonotype: A clone one base away is much larger, so this may be a read error. The chain employs TRBV11-3 and TRBJ2-1, with D uncertain. The CDR3 loop spans 14 amino acids. Germline CDR1 reads SGHNT; CDR2 reads YENEEA. The CDR3 DNA is TGTGCCAGCAGCTCCCGTAGAGGCTACAATGAGCAGTCCTTC. It encodes CASSSRRGYNEQSF.

This clonotype was detected only a few times. This may be a read error, as it is one base from a much larger clone. The chain couples TRBV11-2 to TRBJ2-3, with TRBD2 matching over 7 bases. There are 18 residues in the CDR3. CDR1 is SGHAT and CDR2 is FQNNGV in the germline V gene. The CDR3 bases are TGTGCCGGCAGCTTCCCCCCTTGGGGAGGGAGAAGAGCAGATACGCAGTATTTT. This translates into CAGSFPPWGGRRADTQYF.

With regard to this clonotype: The junction shows a germline mismatch at one end, possibly a read error. The chain carries TRBV12-3 or TRBV12-4 and TRBJ1-5; possible D gene TRBD1, 6 bases. The CDR3 sequence is 14 residues long. CDR3 in DNA: TGTGCCATCAGTTTGGGGGCGGGGACTCAGCCCCAGCATTTT. Translating it yields CAISLGAGTQPQHF.

This clonotype was recorded once. The V and J genes are TRBV11-2 and TRBJ1-1; the D is unclear. This CDR3 comprises 13 residues. The V gene's germline CDR1 is SGHAT and CDR2 FQNNGV. Trimming took off 2 bases at V and 12 bases at J, with 16 bases between the two ends. The CDR3 spells CASSLLRVGEPFF. The CDR3 nucleotides are TGTGCCAGCAGCTTATTACGTGTCGGAGAGCCTTTCTTT.

Only a few counts were recorded for this clonotype. The genes are TRBV6-1 and TRBJ2-1, with 10 bases lining up with TRBD2. Trimming cost V 6 bases and J 10 bases; bases outside gene matches: 12. The CDR3 loop spans 15 amino acids. CDR1 and CDR2 (germline): MNHNS, SASEGT. CDR3 residues: CASRPGTSESTEQFF. Written as DNA, the CDR3 is TGTGCCAGCAGACCCGGGACTAGCGAGAGCACCGAGCAGTTCTTC.

The chain joins TRBV11-2 to TRBJ2-3, with 7 positions matching TRBD2. Trimming at V came to 4 bases and at J to 7 bases, leaving 11 bases not matched to a gene. The length of the CDR3 is 15 residues. Germline V gene lookup returns CDR1 SGHAT and CDR2 FQNNGV. DNA of the CDR3: TGTGCCAGCAGCTCCCCGGGGGGTCGCTCCTATACGCAGTATTTT. Translating it yields CASSSPGGRSYTQYF.

The gene calls are TRBV5-6 and TRBJ2-1, with D perhaps TRBD2 (6 bases). Germline-derived CDR1 and CDR2 are SGHDT and YYEEEE. The CDR3 extends over 16 amino acids. The V end was cut by 4 bases, the J end by 4 bases, with 18 bases between. The DNA of the CDR3 is TGTGCCAGCAGCCATCACAAGGCGGGATTTTACAATGAGCAGTTCTTC. As protein: CASSHHKAGFYNEQFF.

This clonotype has just a few counts. The gene calls are TRBV20-1 and TRBJ2-1; D is undetermined. V lost 0 bases to trimming and J lost 3 bases, with 9 bases between them. Germline lookup yields CDR1 DFQATT and CDR2 SNEGSKA (reference sequence). The CDR3 is made up of 14 amino acids. CDR3 in amino acids: CSARDPVYYNEQFF. The CDR3 DNA reads as TGCAGTGCTAGAGATCCAGTATACTACAATGAGCAGTTCTTC.

The CDR3 sequence is CASSQEEVRAGGDTQYF. DNA for the CDR3: TGCGCCAGCAGCCAAGAAGAAGTAAGAGCGGGAGGAGATACGCAGTATTTT. The chain uses TRBV4-1 and TRBJ2-3, with 9 bases identical to TRBD2. The CDR3 runs to 17 residues. J lost 5 bases, V lost 0 bases, and 9 bases had no gene match. Germline values: CDR1 MGHRA, CDR2 YSYEKL.

V is TRBV11-2 and J is TRBJ2-1; no clear D. Between the trimmed V and J ends, which lost 6 bases and 3 bases, there was a span of 12 bases. The CDR3 runs 14 residues. Germline CDR1 and CDR2: SGHAT and FQNNGV. In DNA, the CDR3 is TGTGCCAGCAGTATGGGCCCAAACTACAATGAGCAGTTCTTC. Its translation is CASSMGPNYNEQFF. The variable domain in full, completed from reference TRBV11-2 and TRBJ2-1, reads EAGVAQSPRYKIIEKRQSVAFWCNPISGHATLYWYQQILGQGPKLLIQFQNNGVVDDSQLPKDRFSAERLKGVDSTLKIQPAKLEDSAVYLCASSMGPNYNEQFFGPGTRLTVL.

This chain connects TRBV5-1 to TRBJ2-7, with D possibly TRBD1 on 5 matching bases. The V gene lost 0 bases and the J gene lost 3 bases, with 13 bases spanning the gap. Germline loops: CDR1 SGHRS, CDR2 YFSETQ. The CDR3 covers 15 residues. In nucleotides, the CDR3 is TGCGCCAGCAGCTTGGTGGACACCGCTGGCTACGAGCAGTACTTC. It is translated as CASSLVDTAGYEQYF.

V is TRBV30 and J is TRBJ1-3; perhaps TRBD1 as D (5 bases). The germline V gene encodes CDR1 GTSNPN and CDR2 SVGIG (reference sequence). The CDR3 covers 12 residues. V lost 2 bases and J 4 bases, leaving 6 bases between the germline ends. The CDR3 loop reads CAWSWGGNTIYF. The CDR3 DNA sequence: TGTGCCTGGAGTTGGGGGGGAAACACCATATATTTT.

As regards this clonotype: Since a much larger clone is just one base distant, this may be a read error. This chain uses TRBV7-9 with TRBJ2-3, with 10 bases aligning to TRBD2. Germline loops: CDR1 SEHNR, CDR2 FQNEAQ (reference sequence). The CDR3 has 14 amino acids. Here the CDR3 reads CASSPSGSTDMQYF. The DNA of the CDR3 is TGTGCCAGCAGCCCTAGCGGGAGTACAGATATGCAGTATTTT.

As regards this clonotype: It may be a read error: a sequence one base away is much more abundant. CDR3 residues: CASSHRGDRALSGANILTF. The CDR3 bases are TGTGCCAGCAGCCATAGGGGGGACAGGGCCCTCTCTGGGGCCAACATCCTGACTTTC. V gene TRBV6-6 combines with J gene TRBJ2-6, with TRBD1 matching over 9 bases. The CDR3 is made up of 19 amino acids. Germline loops: CDR1 MNHNY, CDR2 SVGAGI (reference sequence).

For this clonotype: One junction end disagrees with the germline gene, perhaps due to a read error. The chain employs TRBV6-1 and TRBJ1-2, with D unclear. Germline values: CDR1 MNHNS, CDR2 SASEGT. The CDR3 is made up of 13 amino acids. CDR3 region: CVSSETANYGNTF. The CDR3 DNA is TGTGTCAGCAGTGAAACAGCTAACTATGGCAACACCTTC.

In the case of this clonotype: The junction departs from the called germline gene at one end, perhaps through a read error. The chain uses TRBV11-2 and TRBJ2-7; D is perhaps TRBD2 (6 bases). This CDR3 region has 13 residues. Germline CDR1 and CDR2: SGHAT and FQNNGV. The CDR3 here is CASSPLREYEQHF. CDR3 nucleotides: TGTGCCAGCAGCCCCTTACGGGAGTACGAGCAGCACTTC.

In its sample, this clonotype was seen a few times. V and J are TRBV12-3 or TRBV12-4 and TRBJ1-3; D unresolved. The CDR3 has 14 residues. Trimming pared 4 bases from V and 4 bases from J, leaving 11 bases between. CDR3 amino acids: CASSSPYGGNTIYF. CDR3 nucleotides: TGTGCCAGCAGTTCGCCCTACGGGGGAAACACCATATATTTT.

The rearrangement uses TRBV6-6 and TRBJ2-3, with 7 bases identical to TRBD2. The CDR3 totals 15 residues. Germline CDR1 and CDR2: MNHNY and SVGAGI (reference sequence). V shed 3 bases and J 2 bases; nucleotides not matched to a gene: 5. CDR3 protein: CASSYLLASTDTQYF. The CDR3 region has the DNA TGTGCCAGCAGTTATCTACTAGCGTCCACAGATACGCAGTATTTT.